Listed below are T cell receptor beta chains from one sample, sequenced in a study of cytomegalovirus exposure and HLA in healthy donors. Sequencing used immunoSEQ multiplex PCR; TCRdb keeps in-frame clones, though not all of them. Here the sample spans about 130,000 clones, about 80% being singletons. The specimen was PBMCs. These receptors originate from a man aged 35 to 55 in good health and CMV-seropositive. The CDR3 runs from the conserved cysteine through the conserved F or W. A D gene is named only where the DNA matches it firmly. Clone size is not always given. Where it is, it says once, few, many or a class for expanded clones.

CDR3 protein: CASSALVGTDEQYF; CDR3 DNA: TGTGCCAGCAGCGCCCTGGTTGGTACGGACGAGCAGTACTTC; clone size: few; V gene: TRBV9; D gene: .; J gene: TRBJ2-7
CDR3 protein: CASGTGVTAEAFF; CDR3 DNA: TGTGCCAGTGGGACAGGGGTGACTGCTGAAGCTTTCTTT; clone size: few; V gene: TRBV19; D gene: TRBD1; J gene: TRBJ1-1
CDR3 protein: CASSIEDRAYYEQYF; CDR3 DNA: TGTGCCAGTAGTATAGAAGACAGGGCCTACTACGAGCAGTACTTC; clone size: .; V gene: TRBV19; D gene: TRBD1; J gene: TRBJ2-7
CDR3 protein: CASSLLTSGRTGELFF; CDR3 DNA: TGCGCCAGCAGCTTGCTGACTAGCGGGAGGACCGGAGAGCTGTTTTTT; clone size: .; V gene: TRBV5-1; D gene: TRBD2; J gene: TRBJ2-2
CDR3 protein: CASSLDTPSNQPQHF; CDR3 DNA: TGTGCCAGCAGCTTAGACACACCTTCCAATCAGCCCCAGCATTTT; clone size: .; V gene: TRBV7-9; D gene: .; J gene: TRBJ1-5
CDR3 protein: CAAWGGILYEQYF; CDR3 DNA: TGCGCCGCCTGGGGCGGGATCCTCTACGAGCAGTACTTC; clone size: .; V gene: TRBV28; D gene: .; J gene: TRBJ2-7
CDR3 protein: CASSVAGQGNSPLHF; CDR3 DNA: TGTGCCAGCAGCGTAGCGGGACAGGGTAATTCACCCCTCCACTTT; clone size: .; V gene: TRBV9; D gene: TRBD1; J gene: TRBJ1-6
CDR3 protein: CAWSVLGQGAFSYEQYF; CDR3 DNA: TGTGCCTGGAGTGTACTAGGGCAGGGGGCGTTCTCCTACGAGCAGTACTTC; clone size: few; V gene: TRBV30; D gene: TRBD1; J gene: TRBJ2-7
CDR3 protein: CASSLDVGLPQHF; CDR3 DNA: TGTGCCAGCAGCTTAGATGTGGGCTTGCCCCAGCATTTT; clone size: .; V gene: TRBV11-2; D gene: .; J gene: TRBJ1-5
CDR3 protein: CASSMQTGTGELFF; CDR3 DNA: TGTGCCAGTAGTATGCAAACAGGTACCGGGGAGCTGTTTTTT; clone size: .; V gene: TRBV19; D gene: .; J gene: TRBJ2-2
CDR3 protein: CASSLGRTYQETQYF; CDR3 DNA: TGTGCCAGCAGCCTAGGGCGGACATACCAAGAGACCCAGTACTTC; clone size: .; V gene: TRBV11-2; D gene: .; J gene: TRBJ2-5
CDR3 protein: CSSSLSGPTQYF; CDR3 DNA: TGTTCCAGCAGCCTTTCTGGGCCGACCCAGTACTTC; clone size: .; V gene: TRBV7-9; D gene: .; J gene: TRBJ2-5
CDR3 protein: CASSESDAGGETQYF; CDR3 DNA: TGCGCCAGCAGTGAGTCTGATGCGGGAGGGGAGACCCAGTACTTC; clone size: .; V gene: TRBV10-1; D gene: TRBD2; J gene: TRBJ2-5
CDR3 protein: CASSPQGPIRGQGNYGYTF; CDR3 DNA: TGCGCCAGCAGCCCCCAGGGCCCGATTAGGGGGCAGGGGAACTATGGCTACACCTTC; clone size: .; V gene: TRBV5-1; D gene: TRBD1; J gene: TRBJ1-2
CDR3 protein: CDSSIRREALNEQFF; CDR3 DNA: TGTGACAGTAGTATAAGGAGGGAGGCCCTCAATGAGCAGTTCTTC; clone size: .; V gene: TRBV19; D gene: .; J gene: TRBJ2-1
CDR3 protein: CASSVDEREWVTDTQYF; CDR3 DNA: TGTGCCAGCAGCGTAGATGAGCGGGAGTGGGTGACAGATACGCAGTATTTT; clone size: .; V gene: TRBV9; D gene: TRBD2; J gene: TRBJ2-3
CDR3 protein: CASSPGGQGPYEQYF; CDR3 DNA: TGTGCCAGCAGCCCGGGGGGGCAGGGGCCCTACGAGCAGTACTTC; clone size: few; V gene: TRBV7-9; D gene: TRBD2; J gene: TRBJ2-7
CDR3 protein: CASSPETASGNTIYF; CDR3 DNA: TGTGCCAGCAGCCCGGAAACAGCCTCTGGAAACACCATATATTTT; clone size: .; V gene: TRBV7-2; D gene: .; J gene: TRBJ1-3
CDR3 protein: CASSLDWDRVDEQYF; CDR3 DNA: TGTGCCAGCAGCTTAGATTGGGACAGGGTAGACGAGCAGTACTTC; clone size: .; V gene: TRBV7-2; D gene: TRBD1; J gene: TRBJ2-7
CDR3 protein: CASSTRTGGEGANVLTF; CDR3 DNA: TGTGCCAGCAGCACCCGGACGGGGGGGGAAGGGGCCAACGTCCTGACTTTC; clone size: .; V gene: TRBV4-2; D gene: TRBD2; J gene: TRBJ2-6
CDR3 protein: CASSSLAGGPGEQYF; CDR3 DNA: TGTGCCAGCAGCTCGCTAGCGGGAGGGCCTGGCGAGCAGTACTTC; clone size: .; V gene: TRBV7-2; D gene: TRBD2; J gene: TRBJ2-7
CDR3 protein: CASSRDSTEAFF; CDR3 DNA: TGTGCCAGCAGTAGGGACAGCACTGAAGCTTTCTTT; clone size: .; V gene: TRBV6-5; D gene: TRBD1; J gene: TRBJ1-1
CDR3 protein: CASSVGGGRALGEQYF; CDR3 DNA: TGTGCCAGCAGCGTAGGAGGAGGGAGGGCCTTAGGCGAGCAGTACTTC; clone size: .; V gene: TRBV9; D gene: TRBD2; J gene: TRBJ2-7
CDR3 protein: CASSRGAGGLDGETQYF; CDR3 DNA: TGTGCCAGTAGCCGAGGAGCGGGAGGGCTAGATGGAGAGACCCAGTACTTC; clone size: few; V gene: TRBV19; D gene: TRBD2; J gene: TRBJ2-5
CDR3 protein: CASSYLTGYNEQFF; CDR3 DNA: TGTGCCAGCAGTTATCTAACCGGTTACAATGAGCAGTTCTTC; clone size: few; V gene: TRBV6-5; D gene: .; J gene: TRBJ2-1
CDR3 protein: CASSPLAELSTDTQYF; CDR3 DNA: TGTGCCAGCAGTCCGTTAGCGGAACTGAGCACAGATACGCAGTATTTT; clone size: .; V gene: TRBV7-9; D gene: .; J gene: TRBJ2-3
CDR3 protein: CASTLEGDLNDYTF; CDR3 DNA: TGTGCCAGCACCTTAGAGGGAGACCTGAATGACTACACCTTC; clone size: .; V gene: TRBV2; D gene: .; J gene: TRBJ1-2
CDR3 protein: CASSPSGGIYGYTF; CDR3 DNA: TGTGCCAGCTCACCCTCAGGGGGGATCTATGGCTACACCTTC; clone size: .; V gene: TRBV18; D gene: TRBD1; J gene: TRBJ1-2
CDR3 protein: CASSPRGQELYGYTF; CDR3 DNA: TGTGCCAGCAGCCCCAGGGGACAGGAATTGTATGGCTACACCTTC; clone size: .; V gene: TRBV9; D gene: TRBD1; J gene: TRBJ1-2
CDR3 protein: CASSAGQSRNEKLFF; CDR3 DNA: TGTGCCAGCAGCGCAGGACAGTCCCGTAATGAAAAACTGTTTTTT; clone size: few; V gene: TRBV7-9; D gene: .; J gene: TRBJ1-4
CDR3 protein: CASSLRGRGYSYEQYF; CDR3 DNA: TGTGCCAGCAGCTTACGCGGCAGGGGGTACTCCTACGAGCAGTACTTC; clone size: .; V gene: TRBV7-9; D gene: TRBD1; J gene: TRBJ2-7
CDR3 protein: CASSLFTSGSGETQYF; CDR3 DNA: TGCGCCAGCAGCTTGTTTACTAGCGGGAGTGGAGAGACCCAGTACTTC; clone size: .; V gene: TRBV5-1; D gene: TRBD2; J gene: TRBJ2-5
CDR3 protein: CAWRRVMNTEAFF; CDR3 DNA: TGTGCCTGGCGTCGGGTAATGAACACTGAAGCTTTCTTT; clone size: once; V gene: TRBV30; D gene: .; J gene: TRBJ1-1
CDR3 protein: CAWSLGLTTYEQYF; CDR3 DNA: TGTGCCTGGAGCCTGGGACTGACTACCTACGAGCAGTACTTC; clone size: .; V gene: TRBV30; D gene: .; J gene: TRBJ2-7
CDR3 protein: CASSLGLSGQGGSFF; CDR3 DNA: TGTGCCAGCAGCTTAGGTCTATCGGGACAGGGGGGATCTTTCTTT; clone size: once; V gene: TRBV7-2; D gene: TRBD1; J gene: TRBJ1-1
CDR3 protein: CASSRGTLEAFF; CDR3 DNA: TGTGCCAGCAGTCGAGGGACACTTGAAGCTTTCTTT; clone size: .; V gene: TRBV11-3; D gene: .; J gene: TRBJ1-1
CDR3 protein: CASPPAAGPVSYEQYF; CDR3 DNA: TGTGCCAGCCCCCCCGCAGCGGGACCCGTCTCCTACGAGCAGTACTTC; clone size: .; V gene: TRBV28; D gene: TRBD2; J gene: TRBJ2-7
CDR3 protein: CASSEGGVGQPQHF; CDR3 DNA: TGCGCCAGCAGTGAGGGGGGGGTGGGACAGCCCCAGCATTTT; clone size: .; V gene: TRBV10-2; D gene: .; J gene: TRBJ1-5
CDR3 protein: CASRRDRDGRTEAFF; CDR3 DNA: TGTGCCAGCCGACGGGACAGGGATGGGCGGACTGAAGCTTTCTTT; clone size: .; V gene: TRBV6-1; D gene: TRBD1; J gene: TRBJ1-1
CDR3 protein: CASSYGTSGYNEQFF; CDR3 DNA: TGTGCCAGCAGTTACGGAACTAGCGGTTACAATGAGCAGTTCTTC; clone size: .; V gene: TRBV6-5; D gene: TRBD2; J gene: TRBJ2-1
CDR3 protein: CASSLEGQYYEQYF; CDR3 DNA: TGTGCCAGCAGCTTAGAGGGCCAATACTACGAGCAGTACTTC; clone size: .; V gene: TRBV11-2; D gene: .; J gene: TRBJ2-7
CDR3 protein: CASSYHRGSNTGELFF; CDR3 DNA: TGCGCCAGCAGCTACCACAGGGGTTCGAACACCGGGGAGCTGTTTTTT; clone size: .; V gene: TRBV5-1; D gene: TRBD1; J gene: TRBJ2-2
CDR3 protein: CASRSPDRGVGAFF; CDR3 DNA: TGTGCCAGCAGATCACCTGACAGGGGGGTCGGTGCTTTCTTT; clone size: .; V gene: TRBV6-1; D gene: TRBD1; J gene: TRBJ1-1
CDR3 protein: CASRQRGGTEAFF; CDR3 DNA: TGTGCCAGCAGGCAAAGGGGCGGCACTGAAGCTTTCTTT; clone size: .; V gene: TRBV6-5; D gene: .; J gene: TRBJ1-1
CDR3 protein: CASSMGQGDYGYTF; CDR3 DNA: TGTGCCAGTAGTATGGGACAGGGGGACTATGGCTACACCTTC; clone size: .; V gene: TRBV19; D gene: TRBD1; J gene: TRBJ1-2
CDR3 protein: CAWSVGSDEKLFF; CDR3 DNA: TGTGCCTGGAGTGTGGGCTCGGATGAAAAACTGTTTTTT; clone size: once; V gene: TRBV30; D gene: .; J gene: TRBJ1-4
CDR3 protein: CAGSLQGTGAPGTGETQYF; CDR3 DNA: TGCGCCGGCAGCTTACAAGGGACAGGGGCACCAGGCACGGGAGAGACCCAGTACTTC; clone size: .; V gene: TRBV5-1; D gene: TRBD1; J gene: TRBJ2-5
CDR3 protein: CASSHQKTQYF; CDR3 DNA: TGTGCCAGCAGCCATCAGAAGACCCAGTACTTC; clone size: .; V gene: TRBV11-1; D gene: .; J gene: TRBJ2-5
CDR3 protein: CASSQELGTDTQYF; CDR3 DNA: TGCGCCAGCAGCCAAGAATTAGGCACAGATACGCAGTATTTT; clone size: .; V gene: TRBV14; D gene: .; J gene: TRBJ2-3